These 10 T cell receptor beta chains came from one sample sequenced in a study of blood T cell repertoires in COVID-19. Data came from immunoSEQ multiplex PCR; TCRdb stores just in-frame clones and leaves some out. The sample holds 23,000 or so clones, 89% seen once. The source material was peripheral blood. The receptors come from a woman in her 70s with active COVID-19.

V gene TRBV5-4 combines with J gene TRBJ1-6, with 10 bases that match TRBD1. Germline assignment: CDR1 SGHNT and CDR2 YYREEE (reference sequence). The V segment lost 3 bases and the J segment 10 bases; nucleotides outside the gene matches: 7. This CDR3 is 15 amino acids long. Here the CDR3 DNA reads TGTGCCAGCAGCTCCGGGACAGGGGTAACCTCACCCCTCCACTTT. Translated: CASSSGTGVTSPLHF.

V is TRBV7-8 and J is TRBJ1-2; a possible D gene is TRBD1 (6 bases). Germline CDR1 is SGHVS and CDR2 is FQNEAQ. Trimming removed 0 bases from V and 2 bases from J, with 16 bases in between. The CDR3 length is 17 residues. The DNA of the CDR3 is TGTGCCAGCAGCTTAGCGACCAGGGACATACCAAACTATGGCTACACCTTC. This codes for CASSLATRDIPNYGYTF.

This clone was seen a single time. The CDR3 loop reads CAIIAGGTNEQFF. The CDR3 coding sequence is TGTGCCATCATAGCGGGGGGGACCAATGAGCAGTTCTTC. This chain joins TRBV19 and TRBJ2-1; 11 bases agree with TRBD2. From germline, CDR1 is LNHDA and CDR2 SQIVND (reference sequence). The CDR3 length is 13 residues. Unmatched junction bases numbered 5, after V lost 10 bases and J lost 6 bases.

The CDR3 sequence is CAWSVLTYGYTF. DNA for the CDR3: TGTGCCTGGAGTGTATTGACTTATGGCTACACCTTC. The chain uses TRBV30 and TRBJ1-2, with unresolved D. The V gene lost 0 bases and the J gene lost 5 bases, with 7 bases spanning the gap. The CDR3 totals 12 residues. CDR1 and CDR2 (germline): GTSNPN, SVGIG (reference sequence).

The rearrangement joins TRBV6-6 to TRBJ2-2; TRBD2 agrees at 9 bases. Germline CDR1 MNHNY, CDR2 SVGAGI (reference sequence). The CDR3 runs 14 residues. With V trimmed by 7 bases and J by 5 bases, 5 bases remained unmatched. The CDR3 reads CASTKRGETGELFF. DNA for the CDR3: TGTGCCAGCACCAAGCGGGGGGAAACCGGGGAGCTGTTTTTT.

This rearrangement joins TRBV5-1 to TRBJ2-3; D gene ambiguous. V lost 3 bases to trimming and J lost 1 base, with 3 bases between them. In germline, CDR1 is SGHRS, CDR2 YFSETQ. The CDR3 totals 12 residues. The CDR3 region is CASSSGTDTQYF. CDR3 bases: TGCGCCAGCAGCTCGGGCACAGATACGCAGTATTTT.

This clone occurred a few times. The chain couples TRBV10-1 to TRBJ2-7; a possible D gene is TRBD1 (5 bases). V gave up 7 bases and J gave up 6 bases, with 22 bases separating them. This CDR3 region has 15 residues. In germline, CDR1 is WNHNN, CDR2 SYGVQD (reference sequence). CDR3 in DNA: TGCGCCAGCACCCGGTCCGGCAGGGCGCCTACCGAGCAGTACTTC. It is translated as CASTRSGRAPTEQYF.

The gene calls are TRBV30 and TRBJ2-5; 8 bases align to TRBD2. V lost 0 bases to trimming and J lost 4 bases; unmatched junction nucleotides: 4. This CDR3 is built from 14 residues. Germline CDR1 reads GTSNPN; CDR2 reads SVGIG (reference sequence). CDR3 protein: CAWSVGGALETQYF. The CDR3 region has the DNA TGTGCCTGGAGTGTCGGGGGGGCCTTAGAGACCCAGTACTTC.

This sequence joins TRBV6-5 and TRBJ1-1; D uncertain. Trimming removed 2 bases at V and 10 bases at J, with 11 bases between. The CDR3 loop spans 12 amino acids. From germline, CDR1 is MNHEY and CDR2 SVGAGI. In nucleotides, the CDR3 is TGTGCCAGCAGTTACGAGACATCCCCAGCTTTCTTT. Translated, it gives CASSYETSPAFF.

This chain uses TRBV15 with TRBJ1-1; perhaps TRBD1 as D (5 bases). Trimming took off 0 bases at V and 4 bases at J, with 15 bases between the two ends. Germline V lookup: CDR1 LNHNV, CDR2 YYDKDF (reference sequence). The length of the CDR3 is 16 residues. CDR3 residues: CATSRDREVGATEAFF. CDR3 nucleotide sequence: TGTGCCACCAGCAGAGATCGCGAGGTAGGGGCCACTGAAGCTTTCTTT.